This T cell receptor (beta chain) was recovered during a study of early T cells in non-severe SARS-CoV-2 infection. This clonotype was recorded many times. The target antigen is unknown. Germline lookup yields CDR1 MNHEY and CDR2 SMNVEV (reference sequence). Trimming shortened V by 8 bases and J by 6 bases, and 19 bases separated the two germline ends. CDR3 length: 15 residues. Individual cDNA molecules were tagged with unique molecular identifiers. TCRdb reanalysed the 5' RACE reads using MiXCR and keeps one entry per CDR3 protein. The data contain some 80,000 distinct CDR3 sequences, 12% of them singletons. General study results and limits: Matching with VDJdb favored anti-spike CD8 responses (missing private and CD4 specificities).

The specimen was whole blood, collected at baseline. The sequence was collected from an adult who was a healthcare worker with PCR-confirmed SARS-CoV-2 infection or an uninfected control (not recorded which). The donor label of this sample is uncertain. The chain is built from TRBV27 and TRBJ1-4, with D possibly TRBD1 on 6 matching bases. The CDR3 here is CASAISGASYEKLFF. The CDR3 DNA follows: TGTGCCAGCGCAATATCAGGGGCCAGTTATGAAAAACTGTTTTTT.